The clone carrying this TCR beta chain was seen a few times. The sample originates from a study of blood T cells in healthy people across ages. The CDR3 length is 16 residues. The junction had 11 bases not matched to a gene; V was cut back by 1 base and J by 7 bases. CDR1 and CDR2 (germline): SGHTA, FQGNSA. A J-beta primer mix and a sample-barcoded 5' primer were used in a second PCR of roughly 7 to 12 cycles. With 12 random nucleotides, a template-switch adaptor tagged each individual cDNA molecule. All samples yielded 3 million or more CDR3-containing paired-end reads. TCRdb re-analysed the 5' RACE reads in MiXCR, keeping a single row per CDR3 protein. The data hold about 800,000 distinct CDR3 sequences, with 20% to 25% observed a single time. This sample was shared with a second study, whose subject was T cells of mothers and their children.

What was sequenced was blood. The chain employs TRBV7-2 and TRBJ2-5; TRBD2 matches at 8 bases. The receptor's source is a boy aged 10-17 years in good health. DNA of the CDR3: TGTGCCAGCAGCTTAGTCGGACTAGCAGGGGATCGGACCCAGTACTTC. This gives the protein CASSLVGLAGDRTQYF.